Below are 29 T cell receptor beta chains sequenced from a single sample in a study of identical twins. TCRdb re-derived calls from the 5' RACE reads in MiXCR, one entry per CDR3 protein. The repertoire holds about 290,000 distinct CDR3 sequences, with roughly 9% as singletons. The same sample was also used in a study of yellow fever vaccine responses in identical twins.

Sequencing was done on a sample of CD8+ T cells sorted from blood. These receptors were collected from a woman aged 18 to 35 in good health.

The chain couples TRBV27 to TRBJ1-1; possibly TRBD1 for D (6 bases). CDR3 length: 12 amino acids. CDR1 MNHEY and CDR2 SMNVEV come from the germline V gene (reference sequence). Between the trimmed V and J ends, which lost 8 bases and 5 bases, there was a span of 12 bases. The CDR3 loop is CASGKGGTEAFF. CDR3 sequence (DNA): TGTGCCAGCGGAAAAGGGGGGACTGAAGCTTTCTTT.

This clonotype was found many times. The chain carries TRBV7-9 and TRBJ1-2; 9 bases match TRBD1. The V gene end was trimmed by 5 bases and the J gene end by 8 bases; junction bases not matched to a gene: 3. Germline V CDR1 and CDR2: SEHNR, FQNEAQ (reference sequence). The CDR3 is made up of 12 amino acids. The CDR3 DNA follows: TGTGCCAGCAGCGGGACAGGGATCGGCTACACCTTC. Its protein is CASSGTGIGYTF.

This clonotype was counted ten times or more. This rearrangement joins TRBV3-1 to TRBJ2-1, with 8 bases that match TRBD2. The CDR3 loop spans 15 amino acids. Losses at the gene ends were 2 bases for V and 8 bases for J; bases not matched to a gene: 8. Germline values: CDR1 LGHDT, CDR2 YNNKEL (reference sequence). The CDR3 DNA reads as TGTGCCAGCAGCCAACTGACGGGGGGGGCCTATGAGCAGTTCTTC. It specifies CASSQLTGGAYEQFF.

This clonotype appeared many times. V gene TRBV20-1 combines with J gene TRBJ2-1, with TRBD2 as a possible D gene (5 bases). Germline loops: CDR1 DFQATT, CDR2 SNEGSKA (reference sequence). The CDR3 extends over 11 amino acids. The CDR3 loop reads CGSLVPPEQFF. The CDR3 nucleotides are TGCGGATCACTAGTGCCCCCTGAGCAGTTCTTC.

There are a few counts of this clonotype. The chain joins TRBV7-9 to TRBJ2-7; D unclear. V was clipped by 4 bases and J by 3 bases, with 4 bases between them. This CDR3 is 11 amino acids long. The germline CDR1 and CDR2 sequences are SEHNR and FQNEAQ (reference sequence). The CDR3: CASSSVYEQYF. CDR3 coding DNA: TGTGCCAGCAGCTCCGTCTACGAGCAGTACTTC.

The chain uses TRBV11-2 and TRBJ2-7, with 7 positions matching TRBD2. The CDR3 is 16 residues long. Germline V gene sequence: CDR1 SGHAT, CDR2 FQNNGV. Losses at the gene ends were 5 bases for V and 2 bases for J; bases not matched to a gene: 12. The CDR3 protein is CASSQSPAGRAYEQYF. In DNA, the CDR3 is TGTGCCAGCAGCCAATCGCCAGCGGGGAGGGCCTACGAGCAGTACTTC.

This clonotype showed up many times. This CDR3 is CASSLRQGYYEQYF. In DNA form, the CDR3 reads TGTGCCAGCAGCCTCCGACAGGGGTACTACGAGCAGTACTTC. The genes are TRBV3-1 and TRBJ2-7; TRBD1 matches at 8 bases. From germline, CDR1 is LGHDT and CDR2 YNNKEL (reference sequence). Unmatched junction bases numbered 5, after V lost 4 bases and J lost 3 bases. The CDR3 sequence is 14 residues long.

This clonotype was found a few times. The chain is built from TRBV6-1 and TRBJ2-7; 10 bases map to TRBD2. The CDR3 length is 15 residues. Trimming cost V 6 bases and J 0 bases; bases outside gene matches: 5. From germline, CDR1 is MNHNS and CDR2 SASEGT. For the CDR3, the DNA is TGTGCCAGCAGAAAACTAGCGGGGAACTCCTACGAGCAGTACTTC. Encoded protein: CASRKLAGNSYEQYF.

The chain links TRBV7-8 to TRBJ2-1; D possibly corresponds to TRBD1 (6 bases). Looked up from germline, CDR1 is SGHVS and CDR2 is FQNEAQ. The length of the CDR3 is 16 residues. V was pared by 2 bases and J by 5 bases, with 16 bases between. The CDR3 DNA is TGTGCCAGCAGCTTAACGCCCCCCAGGGGAGACAATGAGCAGTTCTTC. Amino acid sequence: CASSLTPPRGDNEQFF.

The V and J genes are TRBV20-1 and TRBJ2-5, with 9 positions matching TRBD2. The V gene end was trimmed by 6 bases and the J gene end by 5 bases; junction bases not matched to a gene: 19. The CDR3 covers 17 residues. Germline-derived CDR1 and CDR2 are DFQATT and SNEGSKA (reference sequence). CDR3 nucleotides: TGCAGTGCCACCCTAGCGGGACCACTCCCAGGGGGGGAGACCCAGTACTTC. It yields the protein CSATLAGPLPGGETQYF.

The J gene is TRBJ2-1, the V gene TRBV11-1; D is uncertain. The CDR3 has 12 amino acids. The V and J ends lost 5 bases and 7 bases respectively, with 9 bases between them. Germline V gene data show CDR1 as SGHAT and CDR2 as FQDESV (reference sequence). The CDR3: CASSLPRNEQFF. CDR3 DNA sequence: TGTGCCAGCAGCCTCCCGAGGAATGAGCAGTTCTTC.

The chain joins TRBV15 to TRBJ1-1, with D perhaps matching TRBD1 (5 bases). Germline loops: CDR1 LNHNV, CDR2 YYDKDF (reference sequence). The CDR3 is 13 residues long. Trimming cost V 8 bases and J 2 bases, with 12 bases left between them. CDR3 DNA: TGTGCCACCTCCTTCGGGGGTAACACTGAAGCTTTCTTT. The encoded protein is CATSFGGNTEAFF.

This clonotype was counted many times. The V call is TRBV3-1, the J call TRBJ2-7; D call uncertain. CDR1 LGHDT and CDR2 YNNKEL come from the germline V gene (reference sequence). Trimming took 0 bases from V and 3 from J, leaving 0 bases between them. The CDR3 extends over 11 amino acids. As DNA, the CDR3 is TGTGCCAGCAGCCAAGACTACGAGCAGTACTTC. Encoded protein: CASSQDYEQYF.

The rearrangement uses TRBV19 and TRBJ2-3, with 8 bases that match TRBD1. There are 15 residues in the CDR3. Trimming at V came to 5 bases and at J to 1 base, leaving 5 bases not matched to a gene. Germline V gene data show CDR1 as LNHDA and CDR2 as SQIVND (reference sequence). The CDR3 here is CASSAPQGGTDTQYF. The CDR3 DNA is TGTGCCAGTAGTGCCCCACAGGGGGGCACAGATACGCAGTATTTT.

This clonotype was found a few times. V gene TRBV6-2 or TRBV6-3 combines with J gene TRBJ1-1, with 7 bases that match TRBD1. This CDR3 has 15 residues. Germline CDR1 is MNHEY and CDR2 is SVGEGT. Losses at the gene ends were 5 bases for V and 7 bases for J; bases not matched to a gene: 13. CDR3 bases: TGTGCCAGCAGTCCTCAACAGGGGAAGAGACTTGAAGCTTTCTTT. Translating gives CASSPQQGKRLEAFF.

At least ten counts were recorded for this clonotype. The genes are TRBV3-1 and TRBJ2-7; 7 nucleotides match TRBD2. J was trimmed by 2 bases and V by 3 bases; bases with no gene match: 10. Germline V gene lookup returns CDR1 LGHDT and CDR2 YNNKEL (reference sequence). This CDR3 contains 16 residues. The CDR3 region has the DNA TGTGCCAGCAGCCATGATCGGAGACTAGCCCCCTACGAGCAGTACTTC. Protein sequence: CASSHDRRLAPYEQYF.

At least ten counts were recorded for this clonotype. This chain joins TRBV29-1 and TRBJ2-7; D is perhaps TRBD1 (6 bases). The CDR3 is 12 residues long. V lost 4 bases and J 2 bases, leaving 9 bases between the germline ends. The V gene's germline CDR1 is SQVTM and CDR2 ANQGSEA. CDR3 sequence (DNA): TGCAGCGTTGTGGACAGCACCTACGAGCAGTACTTC. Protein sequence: CSVVDSTYEQYF.

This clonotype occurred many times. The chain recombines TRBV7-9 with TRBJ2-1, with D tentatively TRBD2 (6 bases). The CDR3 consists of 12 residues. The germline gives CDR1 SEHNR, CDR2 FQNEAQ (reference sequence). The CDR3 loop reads CAEGSNYNEQFF. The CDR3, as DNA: TGTGCGGAGGGGTCTAACTACAATGAGCAGTTCTTC. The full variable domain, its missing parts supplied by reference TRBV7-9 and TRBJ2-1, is DTGVSQNPRHKITKRGQNVTFRCDPISEHNRLYWYRQTLGQGPEFLTYFQNEAQLEKSRLLSDRFSAERPKGSFSTLEIQRTEQGDSAMYLCAEGSNYNEQFFGPGTRLTVL.

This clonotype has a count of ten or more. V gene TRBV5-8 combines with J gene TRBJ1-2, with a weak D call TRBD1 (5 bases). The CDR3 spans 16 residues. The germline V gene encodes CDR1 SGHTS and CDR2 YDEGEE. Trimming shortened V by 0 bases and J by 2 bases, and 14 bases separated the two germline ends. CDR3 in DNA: TGTGCCAGCAGCTTGGACTCACAGGATCTAAACTATGGCTACACCTTC. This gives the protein CASSLDSQDLNYGYTF.

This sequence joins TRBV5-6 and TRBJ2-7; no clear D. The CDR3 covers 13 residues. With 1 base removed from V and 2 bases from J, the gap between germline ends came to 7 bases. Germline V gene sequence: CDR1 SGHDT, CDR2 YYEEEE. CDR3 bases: TGTGCCAGCAGCTTGACAGTACCCTACGAGCAGTACTTC. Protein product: CASSLTVPYEQYF.

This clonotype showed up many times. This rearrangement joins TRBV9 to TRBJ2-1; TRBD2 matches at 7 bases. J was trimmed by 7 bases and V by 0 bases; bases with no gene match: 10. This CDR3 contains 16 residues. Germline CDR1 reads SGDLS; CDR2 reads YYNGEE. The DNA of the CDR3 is TGTGCCAGCAGCGTAGAAGTGGGAGGGCCGTCTAATGAGCAGTTCTTC. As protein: CASSVEVGGPSNEQFF.

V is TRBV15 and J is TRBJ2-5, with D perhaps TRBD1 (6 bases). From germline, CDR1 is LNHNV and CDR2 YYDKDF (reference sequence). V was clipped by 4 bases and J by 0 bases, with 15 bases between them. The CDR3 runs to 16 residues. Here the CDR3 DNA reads TGTGCCACCAGCACTCCGGGACAAGATAACCAAGAGACCCAGTACTTC. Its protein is CATSTPGQDNQETQYF.

CDR3 in amino acids: CASSLALTANHNEQFF. The CDR3, as DNA: TGCGCCAGCAGCTTGGCCTTGACTGCGAATCACAATGAGCAGTTCTTC. This chain connects TRBV5-1 to TRBJ2-1, with no clear D. Trimming left V 0 bases short and J 5 bases short, with 15 bases between. Germline-derived CDR1 and CDR2 are SGHRS and YFSETQ. The CDR3 spans 16 residues.

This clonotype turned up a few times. The CDR3 DNA follows: TGTGCCAGCAGGGGGACTAGCGGGACGCGGCAGTTCTTC. Protein: CASRGTSGTRQFF. J is TRBJ2-1 and V is TRBV12-3 or TRBV12-4; 13 bases map to TRBD2. Trimming took 6 bases from V and 12 from J; bases not matched to a gene: 5. CDR3 size: 13 residues.

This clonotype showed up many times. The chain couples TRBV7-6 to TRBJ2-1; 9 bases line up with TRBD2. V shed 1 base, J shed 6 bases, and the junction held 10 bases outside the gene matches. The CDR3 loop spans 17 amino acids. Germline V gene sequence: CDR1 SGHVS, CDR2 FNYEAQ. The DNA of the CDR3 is TGTGCCAGCAGCTTAGAGGGGCGGCTAGCGGGGTTCAATGAGCAGTTCTTC. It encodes CASSLEGRLAGFNEQFF.

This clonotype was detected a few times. The CDR3 reads CASSGGQGVPYNSPLHF. The CDR3 bases are TGTGCCAGCAGTGGGGGACAGGGAGTTCCCTATAATTCACCCCTCCACTTT. The gene calls are TRBV27 and TRBJ1-6; 9 bases are shared with TRBD1. This CDR3 contains 17 residues. CDR1 and CDR2 (germline): MNHEY, SMNVEV (reference sequence). Trimming at V came to 5 bases and at J to 2 bases, leaving 7 bases not matched to a gene.

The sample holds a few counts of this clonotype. The CDR3 sequence is CASSWDYSYEQYF. The CDR3 nucleotides read TGTGCCAGCAGTTGGGACTACTCCTACGAGCAGTACTTC. The gene calls are TRBV6-2 or TRBV6-3 and TRBJ2-7, with 7 bases aligning to TRBD2. This CDR3 spans 13 amino acids. Unmatched junction bases numbered 0, after V lost 4 bases and J lost 0 bases. Germline V gene data show CDR1 as MNHEY and CDR2 as SVGEGT.

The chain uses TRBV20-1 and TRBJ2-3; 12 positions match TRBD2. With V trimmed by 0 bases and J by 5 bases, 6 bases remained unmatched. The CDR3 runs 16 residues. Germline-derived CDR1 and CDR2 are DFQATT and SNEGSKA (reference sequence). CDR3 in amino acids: CSARDYLAGGLDTQYF. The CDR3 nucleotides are TGCAGTGCTAGAGATTATCTAGCGGGAGGGTTAGATACGCAGTATTTT.

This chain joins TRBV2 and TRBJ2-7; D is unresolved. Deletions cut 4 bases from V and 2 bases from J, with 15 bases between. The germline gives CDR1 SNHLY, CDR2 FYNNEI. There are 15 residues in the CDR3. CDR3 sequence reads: CASSVSPEPPYEQYF. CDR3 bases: TGTGCCAGCAGTGTTTCCCCCGAACCGCCCTACGAGCAGTACTTC.